This T cell receptor beta chain originates from a study of Graves' ophthalmopathy and Graves' hyperthyroidism. Study-level findings and limits: Between ophthalmopathy and stable hyperthyroidism, a 13-signature model drew a separation with 87.88% sensitivity and 70% to 84% specificity.

CDR1 and CDR2 (germline): SGDLS, YYNGEE. CDR3 size: 13 residues. The germline V and J ends were trimmed by 4 bases and 3 bases, with 10 bases remaining between them. The authors amplified TCR beta CDR3 regions, and they did so from RNA transcripts for repertoire sequencing. First-round RT-PCR employed HTBI primers, with a second-round multiplex PCR after it. TCRdb re-derived calls from the multiplex PCR reads in MiXCR, one entry per CDR3 protein. Seen here are around 590,000 distinct CDR3 sequences, 35% to 45% observed once, and the top ten hold about 4.2%. This clonotype was seen many times. Its antigen is unknown.

The TCR was taken from an adult man with Graves' hyperthyroidism. The chain couples TRBV9 to TRBJ1-2, with D perhaps matching TRBD1 (6 bases). The sequenced sample consisted of peripheral blood or thyroid tissue (not recorded which). The CDR3 region has the DNA TGTGCCAGCAGCTTGACAGGTTACTATGGCTACACCTTC. Its translation: CASSLTGYYGYTF.